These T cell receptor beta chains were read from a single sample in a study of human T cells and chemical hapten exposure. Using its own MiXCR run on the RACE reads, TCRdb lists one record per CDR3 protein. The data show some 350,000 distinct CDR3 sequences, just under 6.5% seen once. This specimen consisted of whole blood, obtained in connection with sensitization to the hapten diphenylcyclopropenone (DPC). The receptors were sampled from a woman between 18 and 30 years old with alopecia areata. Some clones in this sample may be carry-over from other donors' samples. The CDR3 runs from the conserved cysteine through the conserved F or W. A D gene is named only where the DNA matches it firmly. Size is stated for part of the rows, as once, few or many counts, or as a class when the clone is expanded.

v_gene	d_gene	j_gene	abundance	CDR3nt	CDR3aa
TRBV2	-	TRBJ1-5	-	TGTGCCAGCAGTGAAACGGTTAGCAATCAGCCCCAGCATTTT	CASSETVSNQPQHF
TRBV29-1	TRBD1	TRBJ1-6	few	TGCAGCGTGTCGGAAAGGGACAGGGGTAATTCACCCCTCCACTTT	CSVSERDRGNSPLHF
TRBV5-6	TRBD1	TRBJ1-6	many	TGTGCCAGCAGCTCGTCAGGGGGCCGCTATAATTCACCCCTCCACTTT	CASSSSGGRYNSPLHF
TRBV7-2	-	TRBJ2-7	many	TGTGCCAGCAGCTTACATGTGGCCGCGAACTCCTACGAGCAGTACTTC	CASSLHVAANSYEQYF
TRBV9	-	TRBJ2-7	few	TGTGCCAGCAGCGTAGAACCGGGTTCCTCCTACGAGCAGTACTTC	CASSVEPGSSYEQYF
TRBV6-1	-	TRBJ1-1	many	TGTGCCAGCCGTTCTAGGAACACTGAAGCTTTCTTT	CASRSRNTEAFF
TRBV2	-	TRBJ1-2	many	TGTGCCAGCAGCTTCACGACTGATGGCTACACCTTC	CASSFTTDGYTF
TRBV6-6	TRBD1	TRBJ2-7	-	TGTGCCAGCAGTCAGACAGGGGGCGGGAACGAGCAGTACTTC	CASSQTGGGNEQYF
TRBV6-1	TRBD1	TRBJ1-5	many	TGTGCCAGCAGTGAGAAACAGGGGTCGGGCAATCAGCCCCAGCATTTT	CASSEKQGSGNQPQHF
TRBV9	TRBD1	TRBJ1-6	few	TGTGCCAGCAACAGGGACAGCTCCTATAATTCACCCCTCCACTTT	CASNRDSSYNSPLHF
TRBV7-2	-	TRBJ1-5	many	TGTGCCAGCCTCATAGAGTACGGCAGCCCCCAGCATTTT	CASLIEYGSPQHF
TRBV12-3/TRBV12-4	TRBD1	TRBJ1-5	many	TGTGCCAGCAGGTCCGGACAGGGCCCTAATCAGCCCCAGCATTTT	CASRSGQGPNQPQHF
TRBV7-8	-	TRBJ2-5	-	TGTGCCAGCAGCTCAAGAACTAACGTCGTCCAAGAGACCCAGTACTTC	CASSSRTNVVQETQYF
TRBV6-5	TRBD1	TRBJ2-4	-	TGTGCCAGCAGCCCGGACAGGGGTAGGGACATTCAGTACTTC	CASSPDRGRDIQYF
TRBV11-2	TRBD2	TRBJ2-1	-	TGTGCCAGCACCGACAAGGGGACTAGCGGGGGACCCTTATCGGAGTTCTTC	CASTDKGTSGGPLSEFF
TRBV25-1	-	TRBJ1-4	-	TGTGCCAGCAGTGAACCCCAGGATGACGAAAAACTGTTTTTT	CASSEPQDDEKLFF
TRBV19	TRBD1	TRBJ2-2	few	TGTGCCAGTAGTACCGGGACAGGAGGCACCGGGGAGCTGTTTTTT	CASSTGTGGTGELFF
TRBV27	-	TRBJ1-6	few	TGTGCCAGCAAAGATGAGAGGTCCTATAATTCACCCCTCCACTTT	CASKDERSYNSPLHF
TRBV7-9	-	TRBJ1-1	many	TGTGCCAGCAGCTCATCCCTTGAAGCTTTCTTT	CASSSSLEAFF
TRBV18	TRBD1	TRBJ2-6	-	TGTGCCAGCTCACCGGACAGGCCTGGGGCCAACGTCCTGACTTTC	CASSPDRPGANVLTF
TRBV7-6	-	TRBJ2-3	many	TGTGCCAGCAGCGTATCTACAGGATTCGCCACAGATACGCAGTATTTT	CASSVSTGFATDTQYF
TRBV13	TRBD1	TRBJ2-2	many	TGTGCCAGCAGCTTAGAAGGGGGCGCGACCGGGGAGCTGTTTTTT	CASSLEGGATGELFF
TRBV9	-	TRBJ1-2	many	TGTGCCAGCAGCGTAGATAGGAACAACCCGACGGGAGGCTACACCTTC	CASSVDRNNPTGGYTF
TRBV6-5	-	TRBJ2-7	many	TGTGCCAGCAGTTACGGGCAGGGACACTACGAGCAGTACTTC	CASSYGQGHYEQYF
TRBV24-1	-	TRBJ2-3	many	TGTGCCACCAGTGATTTGATGACCGACCCACCGGATACGCAGTATTTT	CATSDLMTDPPDTQYF
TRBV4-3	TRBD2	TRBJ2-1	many	TGCGCCAGCAGCCAAGATATGACAGCGGGGGGACAGTTCTTC	CASSQDMTAGGQFF
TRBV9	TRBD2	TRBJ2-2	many	TGTGCCAGCAGCGTAGCTAAATGGGGACTAGCGGAGAACACCGGGGAGCTGTTTTTT	CASSVAKWGLAENTGELFF
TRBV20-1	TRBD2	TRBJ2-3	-	TGCAGTGCTAGAGATCCAGCCCTAGCGGGAGCCTCTAGCACAGGTACGCAGTATTTT	CSARDPALAGASSTGTQYF
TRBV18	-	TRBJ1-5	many	TGTGCCAGTTCGGACATTACTGGCAATCAGCCCCAGCATTTT	CASSDITGNQPQHF
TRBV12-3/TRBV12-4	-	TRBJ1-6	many	TGTGCCAGCAGCCTTGACGGGAATTCACCCCTCCACTTT	CASSLDGNSPLHF
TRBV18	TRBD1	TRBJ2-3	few	TGTGCCAGCTCGATCGGGACAGGGGTTGCAGATACGCAGTATTTT	CASSIGTGVADTQYF
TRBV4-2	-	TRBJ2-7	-	TGTGCCAGCCCCGGCCAGGACGAGCAGTACTTC	CASPGQDEQYF
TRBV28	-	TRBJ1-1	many	TGTGCCAGCAGTTTATATCGGCGCACTGAAGCTTTCTTT	CASSLYRRTEAFF
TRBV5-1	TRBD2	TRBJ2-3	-	TGCGCCAGCAGCTTGGTTAGCGGGGGAGACACAGATACGCAGTATTTT	CASSLVSGGDTDTQYF
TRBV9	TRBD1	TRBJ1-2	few	TGTGCCAGCAGCCCCCACGGGACAGGATCTAACTATGGCTACACCTTC	CASSPHGTGSNYGYTF
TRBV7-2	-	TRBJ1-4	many	TGTGCCAGCAGCTTATCTCACAAGACAACTAATGAAAAACTGTTTTTT	CASSLSHKTTNEKLFF
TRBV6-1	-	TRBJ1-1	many	TGTGCCAGCAGTGAACGGACAGAGGACACTGAAGCTTTCTTT	CASSERTEDTEAFF
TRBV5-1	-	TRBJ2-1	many	TGCGCCAGCAGCAACGGACTACCCAACAATGAGCAGTTCTTC	CASSNGLPNNEQFF
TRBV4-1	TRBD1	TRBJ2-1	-	TGCGCCAGCAGACCCACTGCCGGGACAGGGGGCTTCAATGAGCAGTTCTTC	CASRPTAGTGGFNEQFF
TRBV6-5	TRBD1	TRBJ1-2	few	TGTGCCAGCAGGAGACAGACAGGGCCTAATGGCTACACCTTC	CASRRQTGPNGYTF
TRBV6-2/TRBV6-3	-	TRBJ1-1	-	TGTGCCAGCAGTTTTTCGGACCGACTGGACACTGAAGCTTTCTTT	CASSFSDRLDTEAFF
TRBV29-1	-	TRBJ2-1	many	TGCAGCGTCGGTCAGGGACTGGTCTTGTACAATGAGCAGTTCTTC	CSVGQGLVLYNEQFF
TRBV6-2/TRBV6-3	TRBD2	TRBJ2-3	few	TGTGCCAGCAGTATGAGCGGGGGGCCAGATACGCAGTATTTT	CASSMSGGPDTQYF